This T cell receptor (beta chain) came from a study of patients and donors after allogeneic stem cell transplantation. CDR3 length: 16 residues. The germline gives CDR1 SGHTS, CDR2 YDEGEE. V was clipped by 3 bases and J by 1 base, with 14 bases between them. TCRdb passed the RT-PCR reads through MiXCR, listing each CDR3 protein once. The table includes hundreds of thousands of distinct CDR3 sequences, around 15% detected once. The clonotype comes from a human donor who was either an allogeneic HSCT recipient or a stem cell or donor lymphocyte infusion donor (not recorded which). It is not recorded whose cells these are; they may come from a transplant donor. The material sequenced was blood, either unsorted or a sorted T cell fraction (not recorded which). The chain joins TRBV5-8 to TRBJ1-5; D perhaps matches TRBD1 (6 bases). The CDR3 bases are TGTGCCAGCAGCTGGAGGGGGGGCGGGAGCAATCAGCCCCAGCATTTT. It is translated as CASSWRGGGSNQPQHF.